A selection of T cell receptor beta chains follows, all from one sample in a study of cytomegalovirus exposure and HLA in healthy donors. The repertoire was sequenced with immunoSEQ multiplex PCR; TCRdb's copy has only in-frame clones and lacks some. This table holds fewer than 120,000 clones, around 89% found once. The source material was PBMCs. The receptors originated from a woman under 40 in good health and CMV-seropositive. CDR3s include the opening cysteine and the closing phenylalanine or tryptophan. D genes are given only for firm matches. Some rows have no size entry. The others give once, few or many, or a class for an expanded clone.

j_call: TRBJ2-5
clone_size: .
d_call: .
v_call: TRBV14
cdr3_nt: TGTGCCAGCAGCCAAGCGGGAGTCGAGACCCAGTACTTC
cdr3_aa: CASSQAGVETQYF

j_call: TRBJ2-1
clone_size: .
d_call: TRBD2
v_call: TRBV7-2
cdr3_nt: TGTGCCAGCAGCTTATTAGCGGGAGGGGGCCTCTCCTACAATGAGCAGTTCTTC
cdr3_aa: CASSLLAGGGLSYNEQFF

j_call: TRBJ2-3
clone_size: .
d_call: .
v_call: TRBV19
cdr3_nt: TGTGCCAGTAGTATTGGCAGAGATACGCAGTATTTT
cdr3_aa: CASSIGRDTQYF

j_call: TRBJ2-1
clone_size: .
d_call: TRBD2
v_call: TRBV6-6
cdr3_nt: TGTGCCAGCAGGACAGGCGGGAGGCGGCAGTTCTTC
cdr3_aa: CASRTGGRRQFF

j_call: TRBJ2-2
clone_size: .
d_call: TRBD1
v_call: TRBV7-6
cdr3_nt: TGTGCCAGCAGCCGCGAACGGACAGGTTACCCCGGGGAGCTGTTTTTT
cdr3_aa: CASSRERTGYPGELFF

j_call: TRBJ1-3
clone_size: once
d_call: .
v_call: TRBV5-1
cdr3_nt: TGCGCCAGCAGCCTGACAGGCCCTGGAAACACCATATATTTT
cdr3_aa: CASSLTGPGNTIYF

j_call: TRBJ1-4
clone_size: .
d_call: .
v_call: TRBV18
cdr3_nt: TGTGCCAGCTCACCTGGATCAGGGTCGTTGACTAATGAAAAACTGTTTTTT
cdr3_aa: CASSPGSGSLTNEKLFF

j_call: TRBJ2-7
clone_size: .
d_call: TRBD2
v_call: TRBV13
cdr3_nt: TGTGCCAGCAGCTTAACTAGCGGGGGGTTCTACGAGCAGTACTTC
cdr3_aa: CASSLTSGGFYEQYF

j_call: TRBJ1-1
clone_size: .
d_call: TRBD1
v_call: TRBV18
cdr3_nt: TGTGCCAGCTCACCAAGAGACAGGGGCGACGGAGCTTTCTTT
cdr3_aa: CASSPRDRGDGAFF

j_call: TRBJ2-2
clone_size: .
d_call: .
v_call: TRBV6-1
cdr3_nt: TGTGCCAGCAGTTCCTACTTAACCGGGGAGCTGTTTTTT
cdr3_aa: CASSSYLTGELFF

j_call: TRBJ2-7
clone_size: .
d_call: .
v_call: TRBV28
cdr3_nt: TGTGCCAGCAGTTACTTCTACGAGCAGTACTTC
cdr3_aa: CASSYFYEQYF

j_call: TRBJ2-7
clone_size: .
d_call: .
v_call: TRBV15
cdr3_nt: TGTGCCACCAGCAGAGCCAGGGACATCTACGAGCAGTACTTC
cdr3_aa: CATSRARDIYEQYF

j_call: TRBJ2-1
clone_size: .
d_call: TRBD2
v_call: TRBV2
cdr3_nt: TGTGCCAGCAGTGCCAGCGGGGGCAACAATGAGCAGTTCTTC
cdr3_aa: CASSASGGNNEQFF

j_call: TRBJ2-3
clone_size: .
d_call: TRBD2
v_call: TRBV19
cdr3_nt: TGTGCCAGTAGGGGACTAGCGGGACAAGATACGCAGTATTTT
cdr3_aa: CASRGLAGQDTQYF

j_call: TRBJ1-5
clone_size: .
d_call: .
v_call: TRBV6-1
cdr3_nt: TGTGCCAGCAGTGGTTTTTCCCTAAATAGCAATCAGCCCCAGCATTTT
cdr3_aa: CASSGFSLNSNQPQHF

j_call: TRBJ2-3
clone_size: once
d_call: TRBD2
v_call: TRBV15
cdr3_nt: TGTGCCACCAGCAGGGGGCTAGCGGGCGCAGATACGCAGTATTTT
cdr3_aa: CATSRGLAGADTQYF

j_call: TRBJ2-5
clone_size: .
d_call: .
v_call: TRBV10-3
cdr3_nt: TGTGCCATCAGTGAGTCGTTAGCCCAAGAGACCCAGTACTTC
cdr3_aa: CAISESLAQETQYF

j_call: TRBJ2-1
clone_size: .
d_call: TRBD2
v_call: TRBV5-6
cdr3_nt: TGTGCCAGCAGCTTGGCTATTCTCGGGACTAGCCTCAATGAGCAGTTCTTC
cdr3_aa: CASSLAILGTSLNEQFF

j_call: TRBJ2-2
clone_size: .
d_call: .
v_call: TRBV27
cdr3_nt: TGTGCCAGCACCTGGACTGCTAACACCGGGGAGCTGTTTTTT
cdr3_aa: CASTWTANTGELFF

j_call: TRBJ1-2
clone_size: .
d_call: .
v_call: TRBV15
cdr3_nt: TGTGCCACCAGCAGAGACAGGCAGGCCTATGGCTACACCTTC
cdr3_aa: CATSRDRQAYGYTF

j_call: TRBJ1-2
clone_size: .
d_call: .
v_call: TRBV2
cdr3_nt: TGTGCCAGCAGCACCCAGGGGAACTATGGCTACACCTTC
cdr3_aa: CASSTQGNYGYTF

j_call: TRBJ2-2
clone_size: once
d_call: .
v_call: TRBV2
cdr3_nt: TGTGCCAGCAGTGTGACAGGCTTCCCCTCCGGGGAGCTGTTTTTT
cdr3_aa: CASSVTGFPSGELFF

j_call: TRBJ2-2
clone_size: .
d_call: TRBD1
v_call: TRBV15
cdr3_nt: TGTGCCACCGTTCAGGGGGCGAACACCGGGGAGCTGTTTTTT
cdr3_aa: CATVQGANTGELFF

j_call: TRBJ2-7
clone_size: .
d_call: TRBD2
v_call: TRBV7-2
cdr3_nt: TGTGCCAGCAGCTTGGGGAGCGGGGGGACCCCCGACGAGCAGTACTTC
cdr3_aa: CASSLGSGGTPDEQYF

j_call: TRBJ2-2
clone_size: once
d_call: TRBD2
v_call: TRBV9
cdr3_nt: TGTGCCAGCAGCGGAGGACTAGCGGGAGTCACCGGGGAGCTGTTTTTT
cdr3_aa: CASSGGLAGVTGELFF

j_call: TRBJ2-7
clone_size: .
d_call: TRBD1
v_call: TRBV6-6
cdr3_nt: TGTGCCAGCAGTTACGGGACAGGGAGGGAGCAGTACTTC
cdr3_aa: CASSYGTGREQYF

j_call: TRBJ2-2
clone_size: .
d_call: .
v_call: TRBV5-4
cdr3_nt: TGTGCCAGCAGCATACAGGGAGCCGGGGAGCTGTTTTTT
cdr3_aa: CASSIQGAGELFF

j_call: TRBJ2-7
clone_size: .
d_call: .
v_call: TRBV9
cdr3_nt: TGTGCCAGCAGCGTAGGGGTAGGCCTAGATGCTTCCTACGAGCAGTACTTC
cdr3_aa: CASSVGVGLDASYEQYF

j_call: TRBJ2-1
clone_size: .
d_call: .
v_call: TRBV5-4
cdr3_nt: TGTGCCAGCAGCTCCTTGGAAAGCGATGAGCAGTTCTTC
cdr3_aa: CASSSLESDEQFF

j_call: TRBJ2-7
clone_size: .
d_call: TRBD1
v_call: TRBV6-5
cdr3_nt: TGTGCCAGCAGTACGGACAGGGGAGACGAGCAGTACTTC
cdr3_aa: CASSTDRGDEQYF

j_call: TRBJ1-3
clone_size: .
d_call: .
v_call: TRBV5-4
cdr3_nt: TGTGCCAGCAGCTTGGGTCTCTCTGGAAACACCATATATTTT
cdr3_aa: CASSLGLSGNTIYF

j_call: TRBJ2-3
clone_size: .
d_call: .
v_call: TRBV6-5
cdr3_nt: TGTGCCAGCAGCCGCGACAGGATCCCCACAGATACGCAGTATTTT
cdr3_aa: CASSRDRIPTDTQYF

j_call: TRBJ2-2
clone_size: .
d_call: TRBD2
v_call: TRBV5-6
cdr3_nt: TGTGCCAGCAGCTTGGGGGGGACCACTAGCGGGATAGGAACCGGGGAGCTGTTTTTT
cdr3_aa: CASSLGGTTSGIGTGELFF

j_call: TRBJ2-7
clone_size: once
d_call: TRBD2
v_call: TRBV18
cdr3_nt: TGTGCCAGCTCACAAACTAGCGGGGCGTCCTACGAGCAGTACTTC
cdr3_aa: CASSQTSGASYEQYF

j_call: TRBJ1-2
clone_size: .
d_call: TRBD1
v_call: TRBV9
cdr3_nt: TGTGCCAGCAGCCCGCTTCCGACAGGGGGAGTAGGAGGCTACACCTTC
cdr3_aa: CASSPLPTGGVGGYTF

j_call: TRBJ2-7
clone_size: .
d_call: .
v_call: TRBV14
cdr3_nt: TGTGCCAGCCCCGAGTCAGACCTGGACAGTAGCTCCTACGAGCAGTACTTC
cdr3_aa: CASPESDLDSSSYEQYF

j_call: TRBJ1-2
clone_size: .
d_call: .
v_call: TRBV5-6
cdr3_nt: TGTGCCAGCAGCTTGGGCAGGCACAACTATGGCTACACCTTC
cdr3_aa: CASSLGRHNYGYTF

j_call: TRBJ2-7
clone_size: .
d_call: .
v_call: TRBV5-4
cdr3_nt: TGTGCCAGCAGCTTTCCCGGGAAGGAGCAGTACTTC
cdr3_aa: CASSFPGKEQYF

j_call: TRBJ1-3
clone_size: .
d_call: .
v_call: TRBV18
cdr3_nt: TGTGCCAGCTCACCACCGGCAGGGCAGTTCTCTGGAAACACCATATATTTT
cdr3_aa: CASSPPAGQFSGNTIYF

j_call: TRBJ2-7
clone_size: .
d_call: TRBD1
v_call: TRBV30
cdr3_nt: TGTGCCTGGAGTACAGGGGCCTACGAGCAGTACTTC
cdr3_aa: CAWSTGAYEQYF

j_call: TRBJ1-1
clone_size: once
d_call: .
v_call: TRBV6-6
cdr3_nt: TGTGCCAGCAGTTATATCAGGGAGAACACTGAAGCTTTCTTT
cdr3_aa: CASSYIRENTEAFF

j_call: TRBJ2-7
clone_size: .
d_call: .
v_call: TRBV28
cdr3_nt: TGTGCCAGCAGTTTTCTATCAGGGTCTGGGGCCTACGAGCAGTACTTC
cdr3_aa: CASSFLSGSGAYEQYF

j_call: TRBJ2-5
clone_size: .
d_call: .
v_call: TRBV29-1
cdr3_nt: TGCAGCGTTGAGAATGCGGGAGAGACCCAGTACTTC
cdr3_aa: CSVENAGETQYF

j_call: TRBJ2-5
clone_size: .
d_call: TRBD2
v_call: TRBV29-1
cdr3_nt: TGCAGCGTCGCCGGGGGGACCCGACACAAGGTTGAGACCCAGTACTTC
cdr3_aa: CSVAGGTRHKVETQYF

j_call: TRBJ2-1
clone_size: .
d_call: .
v_call: TRBV30
cdr3_nt: TGTGCCTGGAGTGTTAATAATGAGCAGTTCTTC
cdr3_aa: CAWSVNNEQFF

j_call: TRBJ2-7
clone_size: once
d_call: .
v_call: TRBV11-2
cdr3_nt: TGTGCCAGCAGTCGCTTGGCTACAGTAGGCCACGAGCAGTACTTC
cdr3_aa: CASSRLATVGHEQYF

j_call: TRBJ1-5
clone_size: .
d_call: TRBD1
v_call: TRBV27
cdr3_nt: TGTGCCAGCAGCCCGGGACAGAATCAGCCCCAGCATTTT
cdr3_aa: CASSPGQNQPQHF

j_call: TRBJ1-2
clone_size: once
d_call: .
v_call: TRBV28
cdr3_nt: TGTGCCAGCAGTTTAGGGGGGGGACACCAAAACTATGGCTACACCTTC
cdr3_aa: CASSLGGGHQNYGYTF

j_call: TRBJ1-5
clone_size: .
d_call: .
v_call: TRBV28
cdr3_nt: TGTGCCAGCAATCCATGGGGGGGGAGCAATCAGCCCCAGCATTTT
cdr3_aa: CASNPWGGSNQPQHF